The subject of this entry is one T cell receptor beta chain. The antigen is undetermined. Method: immunoSEQ multiplex PCR; TCRdb's copy keeps in-frame clones and lacks some. The sample has about 180,000 clones, approximately 90% seen once. This sample was taken from a study of Ad26.COV2.S vaccination and SARS-CoV-2 variants. Germline assignment: CDR1 SGHDT and CDR2 YYEEEE. The CDR3 runs 14 residues. Between the trimmed V and J ends, which lost 5 bases and 1 base, there was a span of 9 bases. Study results and caveats: Vaccinated individuals (as opposed to placebo recipients) had higher spike-specific TCR breadth. There was reportedly substantial breadth in spike-specific CD8+ and CD4+ T cell responses after vaccination. Participants given vaccine showed non-spike TCR breadth similar to that of placebo recipients. Analyses of TCR breadth and depth may have underestimated total T cell responses.

This chain joins TRBV5-6 and TRBJ2-2; maybe TRBD2 (5 bases). The clonotype was recovered from a human donor who had recovered from COVID-19. Here the sequenced sample was peripheral blood, taken after recovery from COVID-19. The CDR3 coding sequence is TGTGCCAGCAGTTTAGCGCAGAACACCGGGGAGCTGTTTTTT. It encodes CASSLAQNTGELFF. The variable domain in full, completed from reference TRBV5-6 and TRBJ2-2, reads DAGVTQSPTHLIKTRGQQVTLRCSPKSGHDTVSWYQQALGQGPQFIFQYYEEEERQRGNFPDRFSGHQFPNYSSELNVNALLLGDSALYLCASSLAQNTGELFFGEGSRLTVL.